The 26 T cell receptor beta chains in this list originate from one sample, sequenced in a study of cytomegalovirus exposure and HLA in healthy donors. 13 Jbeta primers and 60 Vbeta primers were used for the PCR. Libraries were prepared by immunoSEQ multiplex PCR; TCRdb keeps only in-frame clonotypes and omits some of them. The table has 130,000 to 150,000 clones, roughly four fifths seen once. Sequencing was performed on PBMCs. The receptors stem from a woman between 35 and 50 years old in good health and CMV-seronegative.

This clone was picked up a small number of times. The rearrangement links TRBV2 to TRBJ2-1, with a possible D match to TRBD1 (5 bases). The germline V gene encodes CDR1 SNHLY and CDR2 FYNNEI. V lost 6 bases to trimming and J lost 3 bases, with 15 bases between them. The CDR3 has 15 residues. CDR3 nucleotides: TGTGCCAGCAGGCTAACTACAGGAGACTACAATGAGCAGTTCTTC. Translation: CASRLTTGDYNEQFF.

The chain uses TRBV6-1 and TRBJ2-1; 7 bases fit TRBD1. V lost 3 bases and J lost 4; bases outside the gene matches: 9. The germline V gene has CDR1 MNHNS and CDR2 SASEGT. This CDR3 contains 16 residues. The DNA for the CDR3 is TGTGCCAGCAGTGACCCAGGGGGTAATTGGTACAATGAGCAGTTCTTC. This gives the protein CASSDPGGNWYNEQFF.

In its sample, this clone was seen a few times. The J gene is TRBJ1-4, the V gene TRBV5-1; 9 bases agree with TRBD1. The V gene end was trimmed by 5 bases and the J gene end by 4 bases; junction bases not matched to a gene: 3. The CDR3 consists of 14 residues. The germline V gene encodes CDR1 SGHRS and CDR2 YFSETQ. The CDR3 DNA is TGCGCCAGCAGGGGACAGGGTTATAATGAAAAACTGTTTTTT. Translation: CASRGQGYNEKLFF.

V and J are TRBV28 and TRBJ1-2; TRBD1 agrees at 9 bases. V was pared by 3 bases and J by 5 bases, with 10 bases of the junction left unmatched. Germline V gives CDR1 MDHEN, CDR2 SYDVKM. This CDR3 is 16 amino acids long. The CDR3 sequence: CASSFSYRGRRYGYTF. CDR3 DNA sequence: TGTGCCAGCAGTTTTTCGTACAGGGGGCGCAGGTATGGCTACACCTTC.

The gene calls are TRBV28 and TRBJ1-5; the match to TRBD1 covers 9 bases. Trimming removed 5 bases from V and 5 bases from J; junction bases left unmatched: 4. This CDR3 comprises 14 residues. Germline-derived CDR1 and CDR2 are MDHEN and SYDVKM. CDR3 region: CASSTGGAYQPQHF. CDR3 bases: TGTGCCAGCAGTACAGGGGGCGCCTATCAGCCCCAGCATTTT.

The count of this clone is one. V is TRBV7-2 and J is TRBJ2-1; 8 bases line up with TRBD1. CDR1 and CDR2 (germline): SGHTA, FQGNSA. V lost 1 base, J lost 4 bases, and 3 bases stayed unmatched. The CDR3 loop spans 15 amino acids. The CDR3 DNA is TGTGCCAGCAGCTTAGTAAGGACAGGGTACAATGAGCAGTTCTTC. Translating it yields CASSLVRTGYNEQFF.

The CDR3 nucleotides read TGTGCCAGCACCGGATCTCTCCGGGACAGGGCCCTCCACTTT. Its protein product is CASTGSLRDRALHF. This chain uses TRBV2 with TRBJ1-6; 9 bases fit TRBD1. V gave up 7 bases and J gave up 14 bases; unmatched junction bases: 12. CDR3 length equals 14 residues. Germline lookup yields CDR1 SNHLY and CDR2 FYNNEI.

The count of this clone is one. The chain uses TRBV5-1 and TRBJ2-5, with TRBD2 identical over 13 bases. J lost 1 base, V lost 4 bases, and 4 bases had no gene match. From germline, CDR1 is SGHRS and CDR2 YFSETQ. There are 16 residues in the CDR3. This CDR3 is CASSTGLAGSQETQYF. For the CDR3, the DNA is TGCGCCAGCAGCACGGGACTAGCGGGGAGCCAAGAGACCCAGTACTTC.

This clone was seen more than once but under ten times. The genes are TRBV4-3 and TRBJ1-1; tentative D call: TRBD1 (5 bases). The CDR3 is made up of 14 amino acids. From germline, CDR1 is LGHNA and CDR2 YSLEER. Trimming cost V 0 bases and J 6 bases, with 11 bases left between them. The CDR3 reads CASSQDGAGAEAFF. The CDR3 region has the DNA TGCGCCAGCAGCCAAGATGGGGCAGGCGCTGAAGCTTTCTTT.

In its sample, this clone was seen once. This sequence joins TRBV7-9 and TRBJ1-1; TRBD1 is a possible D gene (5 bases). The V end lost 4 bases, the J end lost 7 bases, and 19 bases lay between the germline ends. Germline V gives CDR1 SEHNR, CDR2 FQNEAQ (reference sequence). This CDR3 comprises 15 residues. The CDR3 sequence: CASSYPQWGDGEAFF. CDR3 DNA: TGTGCCAGCAGCTACCCGCAGTGGGGGGACGGTGAAGCTTTCTTT.

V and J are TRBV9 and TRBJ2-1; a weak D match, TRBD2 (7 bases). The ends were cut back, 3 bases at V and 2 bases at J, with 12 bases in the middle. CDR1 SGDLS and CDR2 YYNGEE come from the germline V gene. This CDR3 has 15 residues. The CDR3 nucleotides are TGTGCCAGCAGCGCTGGGGGGGGCACCTACAATGAGCAGTTCTTC. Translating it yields CASSAGGGTYNEQFF.

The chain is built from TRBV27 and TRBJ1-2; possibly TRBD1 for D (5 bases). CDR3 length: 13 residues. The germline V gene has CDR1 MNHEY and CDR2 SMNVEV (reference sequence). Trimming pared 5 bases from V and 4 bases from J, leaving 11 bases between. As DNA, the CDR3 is TGTGCCAGCAGTGGGGTGGGGGGCTATGGCTACACCTTC. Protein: CASSGVGGYGYTF.

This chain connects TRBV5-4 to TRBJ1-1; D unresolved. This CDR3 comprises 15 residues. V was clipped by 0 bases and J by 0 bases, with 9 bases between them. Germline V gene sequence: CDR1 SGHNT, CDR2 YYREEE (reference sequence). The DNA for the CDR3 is TGTGCCAGCAGCTTGGGAGGGAGTTTGAACACTGAAGCTTTCTTT. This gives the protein CASSLGGSLNTEAFF. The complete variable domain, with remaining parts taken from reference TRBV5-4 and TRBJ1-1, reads ETGVTQSPTHLIKTRGQQVTLRCSSQSGHNTVSWYQQALGQGPQFIFQYYREEENGRGNFPPRFSGLQFPNYSSELNVNALELDDSALYLCASSLGGSLNTEAFFGQGTRLTVV.

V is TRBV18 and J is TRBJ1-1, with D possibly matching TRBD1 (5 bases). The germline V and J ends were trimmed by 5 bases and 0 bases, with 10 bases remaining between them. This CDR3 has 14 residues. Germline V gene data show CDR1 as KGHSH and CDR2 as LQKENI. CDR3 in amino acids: CASSVSGVNTEAFF. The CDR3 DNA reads TGTGCCAGCTCAGTTTCGGGGGTGAACACTGAAGCTTTCTTT.

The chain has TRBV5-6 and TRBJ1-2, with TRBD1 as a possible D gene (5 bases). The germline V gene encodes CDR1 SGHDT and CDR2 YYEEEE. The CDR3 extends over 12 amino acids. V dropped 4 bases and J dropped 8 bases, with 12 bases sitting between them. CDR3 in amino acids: CASSARGHGYTF. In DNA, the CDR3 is TGTGCCAGCAGCGCAAGGGGCCACGGCTACACCTTC.

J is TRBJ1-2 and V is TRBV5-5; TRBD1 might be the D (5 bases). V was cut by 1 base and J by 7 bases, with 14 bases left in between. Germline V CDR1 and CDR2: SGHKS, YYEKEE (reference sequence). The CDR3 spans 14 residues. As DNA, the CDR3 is TGTGCCAGCAGCTTGTCGCAGGGTATGGCTGGCTACACCTTC. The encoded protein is CASSLSQGMAGYTF. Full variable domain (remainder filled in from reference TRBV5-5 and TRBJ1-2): DAGVTQSPTHLIKTRGQQVTLRCSPISGHKSVSWYQQVLGQGPQFIFQYYEKEERGRGNFPDRFSARQFPNYSSELNVNALLLGDSALYLCASSLSQGMAGYTFGSGTRLTVV.

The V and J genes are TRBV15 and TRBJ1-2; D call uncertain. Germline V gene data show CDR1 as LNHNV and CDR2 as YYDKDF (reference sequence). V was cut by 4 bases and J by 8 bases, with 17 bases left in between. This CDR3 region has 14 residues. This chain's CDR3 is CATSTYGAHVGYTF. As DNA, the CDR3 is TGTGCCACCAGCACGTATGGAGCGCACGTGGGCTACACCTTC.

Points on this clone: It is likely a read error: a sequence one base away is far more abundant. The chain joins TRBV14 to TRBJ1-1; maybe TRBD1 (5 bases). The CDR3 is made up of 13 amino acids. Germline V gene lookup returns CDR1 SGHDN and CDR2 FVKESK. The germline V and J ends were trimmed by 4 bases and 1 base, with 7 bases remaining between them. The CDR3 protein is CASSPGGNTEAFF. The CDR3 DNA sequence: TGTGCCAGCAGCCCGGGGGGGAACACTGAAGCTTTCTTT.

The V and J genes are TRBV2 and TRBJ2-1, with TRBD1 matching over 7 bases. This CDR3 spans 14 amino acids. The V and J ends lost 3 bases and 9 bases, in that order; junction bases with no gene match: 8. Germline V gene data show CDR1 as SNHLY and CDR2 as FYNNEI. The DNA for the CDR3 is TGTGCCAGCAGTGACCAGGGGGAATACGGTGAGCAGTTCTTC. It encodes CASSDQGEYGEQFF.

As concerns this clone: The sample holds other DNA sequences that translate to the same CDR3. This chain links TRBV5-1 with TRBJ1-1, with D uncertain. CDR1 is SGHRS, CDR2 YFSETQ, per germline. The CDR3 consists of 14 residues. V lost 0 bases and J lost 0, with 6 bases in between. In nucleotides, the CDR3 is TGCGCCAGCAGCTTGGGGGAGGTGAACACTGAAGCTTTCTTT. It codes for CASSLGEVNTEAFF.

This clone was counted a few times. The CDR3 DNA reads as TGTGCCAGCAGTTACTCCTCGACACGTTACGAGCAGTACTTC. Protein sequence: CASSYSSTRYEQYF. The chain links TRBV6-5 to TRBJ2-7; no definite D call. The CDR3 is 14 amino acids. The ends were cut back, 0 bases at V and 4 bases at J, with 10 bases in the middle. Germline CDR1 is MNHEY and CDR2 is SVGAGI.

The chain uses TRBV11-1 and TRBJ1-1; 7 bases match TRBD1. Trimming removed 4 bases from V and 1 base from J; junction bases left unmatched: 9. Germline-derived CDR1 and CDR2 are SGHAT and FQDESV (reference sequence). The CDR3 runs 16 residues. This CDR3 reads CASSSTATGANTEAFF. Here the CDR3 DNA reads TGTGCCAGCAGCTCGACCGCTACAGGGGCGAACACTGAAGCTTTCTTT.

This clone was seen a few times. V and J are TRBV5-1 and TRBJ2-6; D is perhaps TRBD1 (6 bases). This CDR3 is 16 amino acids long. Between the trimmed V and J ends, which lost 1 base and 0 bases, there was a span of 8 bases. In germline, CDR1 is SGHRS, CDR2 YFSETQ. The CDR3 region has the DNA TGCGCCAGCAGCTTGACAGGGAGCTCTGGGGCCAACGTCCTGACTTTC. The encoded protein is CASSLTGSSGANVLTF.

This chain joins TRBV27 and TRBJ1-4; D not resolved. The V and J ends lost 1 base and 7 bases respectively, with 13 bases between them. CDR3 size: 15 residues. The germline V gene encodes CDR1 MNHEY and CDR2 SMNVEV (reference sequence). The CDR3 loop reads CASSLLVGSIEKLFF. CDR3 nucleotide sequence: TGTGCCAGCAGTTTATTGGTGGGCTCGATTGAAAAACTGTTTTTT. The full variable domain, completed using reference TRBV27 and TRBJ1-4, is EAQVTQNPRYLITVTGKKLTVTCSQNMNHEYMSWYRQDPGLGLRQIYYSMNVEVTDKGDVPEGYKVSRKEKRNFPLILESPSPNQTSLYFCASSLLVGSIEKLFFGSGTQLSVL.

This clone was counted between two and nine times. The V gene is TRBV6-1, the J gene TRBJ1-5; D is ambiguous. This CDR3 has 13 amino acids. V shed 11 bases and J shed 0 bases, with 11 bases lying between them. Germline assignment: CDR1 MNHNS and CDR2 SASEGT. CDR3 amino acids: CAVRVNSNQPQHF. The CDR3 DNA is TGTGCCGTGAGGGTGAATAGCAATCAGCCCCAGCATTTT.

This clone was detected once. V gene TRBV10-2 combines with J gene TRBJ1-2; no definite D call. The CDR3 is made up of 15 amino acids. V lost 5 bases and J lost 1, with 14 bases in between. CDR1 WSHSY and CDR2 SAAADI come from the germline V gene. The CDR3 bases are TGCGCCAGCAGTCCGCCAAGACTAAGTAACTATGGCTACACCTTC. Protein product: CASSPPRLSNYGYTF.